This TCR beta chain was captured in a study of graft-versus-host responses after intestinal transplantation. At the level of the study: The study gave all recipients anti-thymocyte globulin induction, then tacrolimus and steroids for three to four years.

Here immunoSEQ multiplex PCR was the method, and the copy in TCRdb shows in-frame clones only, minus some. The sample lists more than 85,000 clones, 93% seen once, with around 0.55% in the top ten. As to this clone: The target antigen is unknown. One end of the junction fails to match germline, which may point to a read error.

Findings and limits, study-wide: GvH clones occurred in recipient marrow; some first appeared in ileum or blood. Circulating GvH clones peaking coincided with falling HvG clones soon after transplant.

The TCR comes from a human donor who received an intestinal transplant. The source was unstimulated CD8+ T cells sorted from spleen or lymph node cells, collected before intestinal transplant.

In DNA form, the CDR3 reads TGTGCTAGCAGCGATCCAGGGATGGGGTCCTACAATGAGCAGTTCTTC. Protein product: CASSDPGMGSYNEQFF. The rearrangement joins TRBV7-7 to TRBJ2-1, with a weak D call TRBD1 (5 bases). There are 16 residues in the CDR3. CDR1 is SSHAT and CDR2 is FNYEAQ in the germline V gene (reference sequence).